This passage covers 4 T cell receptor beta chains from one sample sequenced in a study of blood T cell repertoires in COVID-19. This table comes from immunoSEQ multiplex PCR, and its TCRdb copy is limited to in-frame clones, with some not included. The repertoire consists of about 120,000 clones, with roughly 80% occurring once and the leading ten covering roughly 12%. The sample taken for sequencing was peripheral blood. These receptors all stem from a human donor in a cohort sampled during active COVID-19.

The chain links TRBV4-1 to TRBJ1-4; no clear D. V was pared by 2 bases and J by 5 bases, with 6 bases between. CDR1 is MGHRA, CDR2 YSYEKL, per germline. The CDR3 extends over 13 amino acids. The CDR3 sequence is CASSQWRNEKLFF. CDR3 nucleotides: TGCGCCAGCAGCCAATGGAGGAATGAAAAACTGTTTTTT.

The chain employs TRBV27 and TRBJ1-2; 7 bases fit TRBD1. Trimming removed 8 bases from V and 3 bases from J; junction bases left unmatched: 0. Germline CDR1 is MNHEY and CDR2 is SMNVEV (reference sequence). The CDR3 has 11 residues. CDR3 region: CASGQDYGYTF. The CDR3 nucleotides read TGTGCCAGCGGACAGGACTATGGCTACACCTTC.

V gene TRBV5-1 combines with J gene TRBJ2-3; 12 bases fit TRBD2. Germline V gene data show CDR1 as SGHRS and CDR2 as YFSETQ. V lost 6 bases to trimming and J lost 6 bases; unmatched junction nucleotides: 8. This CDR3 is built from 15 residues. CDR3 protein: CASKLAGGLRDTQYF. DNA for the CDR3: TGCGCCAGCAAGCTAGCGGGGGGGCTAAGGGATACGCAGTATTTT.

The rearrangement links TRBV19 to TRBJ1-5, with D unclear. The CDR3 extends over 13 amino acids. V lost 3 bases and J 4 bases, leaving 7 bases between the germline ends. Per the germline V gene, CDR1 is LNHDA and CDR2 is SQIVND (reference sequence). The chain's CDR3 is CASSITENQPQHF. In DNA form, the CDR3 reads TGTGCCAGTAGTATTACAGAGAATCAGCCCCAGCATTTT. The variable domain in full, with the rest retrieved from reference TRBV19 and TRBJ1-5, is DGGITQSPKYLFRKEGQNVTLSCEQNLNHDAMYWYRQDPGQGLRLIYYSQIVNDFQKGDIAEGYSVSREKKESFPLTVTSAQKNPTAFYLCASSITENQPQHFGDGTRLSIL.